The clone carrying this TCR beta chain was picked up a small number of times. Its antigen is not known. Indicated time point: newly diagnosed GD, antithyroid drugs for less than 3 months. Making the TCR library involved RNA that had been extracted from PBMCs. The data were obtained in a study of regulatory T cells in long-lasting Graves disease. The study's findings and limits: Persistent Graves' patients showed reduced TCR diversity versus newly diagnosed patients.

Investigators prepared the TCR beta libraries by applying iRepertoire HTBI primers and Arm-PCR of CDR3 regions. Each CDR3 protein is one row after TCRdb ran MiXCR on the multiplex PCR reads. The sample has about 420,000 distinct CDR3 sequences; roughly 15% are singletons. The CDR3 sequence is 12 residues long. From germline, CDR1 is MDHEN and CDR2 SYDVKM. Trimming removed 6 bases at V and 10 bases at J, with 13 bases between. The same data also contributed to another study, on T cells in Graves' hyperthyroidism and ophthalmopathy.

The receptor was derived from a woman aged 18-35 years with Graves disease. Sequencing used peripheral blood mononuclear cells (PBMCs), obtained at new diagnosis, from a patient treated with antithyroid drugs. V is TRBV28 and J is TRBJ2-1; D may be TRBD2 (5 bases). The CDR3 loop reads CASSPPRAEQFF. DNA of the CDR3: TGTGCCAGCAGCCCCCCGCGGGCAGAGCAGTTCTTC. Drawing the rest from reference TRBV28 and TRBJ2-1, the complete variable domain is DVKVTQSSRYLVKRTGEKVFLECVQDMDHENMFWYRQDPGLGLRLIYFSYDVKMKEKGDIPEGYSVSREKKERFSLILESASTNQTSMYLCASSPPRAEQFFGPGTRLTVL.